The present entry profiles one T cell receptor beta chain with its context. Its antigen is still unknown. No base qualities exist here, and no much larger clone lies one base off it. Peripheral blood CD8+ and CD4+ T cells from healthy donors, Susac syndrome patients and multiple sclerosis patients were profiled by high-throughput TCR beta sequencing. Multiple sclerosis controls were treatment-naive patients with stable or active relapsing-remitting disease fulfilling revised McDonald criteria. Bulk CD8+ and CD4+ T cells were purified magnetically by negative isolation, whereas CD8+ TEMRA cells were enriched by FACS. Blood was drawn into EDTA tubes, processed within 24 hours, and PBMCs were isolated by density gradient centrifugation. PBMCs intended for TCR sequencing were cryopreserved in liquid nitrogen and thawed later in a water bath at 37 degrees C. The sorted or isolated CD4+, CD8+ and CD8+ TEMRA cells had a purity of 90% or higher.

This entry comes from a study of CD8 T cells in Susac syndrome (dated by TCRdb to 2018 to 2020). A note on the overall study: Whether CD8+ T cell activation and differentiation in Susac syndrome was antigen driven was tested using repertoire sequencing. Points the paper makes about the study in general: The TCR sequencing and HLA analysis was acknowledged to have included a relatively small number of individuals.

The germline V gene specifies MDHEN as CDR1 and SYDVKM as CDR2. The CDR3 covers 14 residues, taking in both the cysteine and the phenylalanine. The only DNA kept is the CDR3, 42 bases in frame from the first base. V drops 6 bases and J drops 3 bases, leaving 15 bases in between. RNA was extracted using the RNeasy kit, and about 0.5 to 1 microgram was reverse transcribed with random hexamers. TCR beta CDR3 regions were amplified with the immunoSEQ multiplex PCR assay covering 54 Vbeta and 13 Jbeta segments. To correct PCR amplification bias, a synthetic template baseline was used for both primer optimization and computational correction. In the paper's pipeline: Reads were assigned to V, D and J genes according to IMGT and analyzed in immunoSEQ Analyzer, with only productive sequences retained. Clonality was calculated as one minus the Shannon entropy normalized by log2 of the number of productive unique sequences. For each patient and control, public and private clones were evaluated within the 100 most prevalent clones. A clone was defined as Susac-specific if it was absent from the healthy and MS cohorts, from over a thousand published viral clones and from other ImmuneACCESS disease sequences. In-frame beta chains were kept once TCRdb had trimmed the public reads at Q25 with fastp and called clones with MiXCR. Rows are unified per CDR3 protein, each entry keeping the most common DNA and genes. TCRdb's processing, not the study's, gives the V and J calls here. This sample gives about 250,000 distinct CDR3 sequences in total; 85% to 95% of them show up just once. The top ten clones comprise about 0.071% of the sample.

The chain couples TRBV28 to TRBJ2-7; the D gene is perhaps TRBD1, on 6 matching bases. Sequenced material: CD4+ T cells from PBMCs. This TCR was sampled from a human donor with multiple sclerosis. The encoded CDR3 is CASREMGADYEQYF. The base sequence is TGTGCCAGCAGAGAGATGGGGGCGGACTACGAGCAGTACTTC.